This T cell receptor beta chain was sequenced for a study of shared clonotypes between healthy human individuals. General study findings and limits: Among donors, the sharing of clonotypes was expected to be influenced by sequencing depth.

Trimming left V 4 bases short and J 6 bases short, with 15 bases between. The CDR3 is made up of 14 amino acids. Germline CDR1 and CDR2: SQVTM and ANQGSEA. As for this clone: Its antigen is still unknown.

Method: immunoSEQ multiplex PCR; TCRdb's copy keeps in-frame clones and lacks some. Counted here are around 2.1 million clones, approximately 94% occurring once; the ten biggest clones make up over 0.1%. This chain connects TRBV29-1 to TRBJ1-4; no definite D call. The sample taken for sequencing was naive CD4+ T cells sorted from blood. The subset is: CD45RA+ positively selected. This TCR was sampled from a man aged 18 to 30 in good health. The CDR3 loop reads CSVVLNGIDEKLFF. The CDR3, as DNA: TGCAGCGTTGTTTTGAACGGGATTGATGAAAAACTGTTTTTT.